Given below is one T cell receptor (beta chain) in context. Methods used by the authors: Estimation of nucleated cell counts relied on the amplification of reference gene primers. Measured with immunoSEQ multiplex PCR; TCRdb has only the in-frame clones, and not every one. V and J calls plus clone size are reproduced from that table; the DNA served to infer D and trimming. Among just under 250,000 clones listed, approximately 83% were seen once. The sample originates from a study of blood T cell repertoires in COVID-19. Across the study: Researchers got acute and convalescent COVID-19 samples from the United States, Italy and Spain. T cells, B-cell-depleted T cells, or PBMCs supplied cDNA or gDNA.

Trimming shortened V by 0 bases and J by 5 bases, and 12 bases separated the two germline ends. There are 15 residues in the CDR3. Germline V CDR1 and CDR2: SGHVS, FNYEAQ. This receptor was identified in a woman in her twenties or thirties who had recovered from COVID-19. The sequencing sample was made of peripheral blood. J is TRBJ2-3 and V is TRBV7-6; tentative D call: TRBD1 (6 bases). CDR3 DNA: TGTGCCAGCAGCTTAGCGGCAGGGGCGGTAGATACGCAGTATTTT. Translating gives CASSLAAGAVDTQYF.